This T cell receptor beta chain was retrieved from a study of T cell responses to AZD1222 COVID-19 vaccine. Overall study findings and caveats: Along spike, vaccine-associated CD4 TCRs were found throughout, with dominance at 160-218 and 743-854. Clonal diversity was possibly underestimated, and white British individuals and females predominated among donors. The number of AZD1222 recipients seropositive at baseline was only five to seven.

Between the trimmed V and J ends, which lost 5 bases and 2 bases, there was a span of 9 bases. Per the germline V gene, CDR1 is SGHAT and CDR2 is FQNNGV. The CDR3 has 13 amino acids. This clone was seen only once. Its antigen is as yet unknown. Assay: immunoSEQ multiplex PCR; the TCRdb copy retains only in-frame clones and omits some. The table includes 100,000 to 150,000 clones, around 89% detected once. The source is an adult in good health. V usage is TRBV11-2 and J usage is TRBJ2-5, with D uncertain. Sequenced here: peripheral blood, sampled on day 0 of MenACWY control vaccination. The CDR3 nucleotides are TGTGCCAGCAGCCCCCGACGGCAAGAGACCCAGTACTTC. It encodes CASSPRRQETQYF.